This TCR beta chain was sequenced during a study of T cell responses to AZD1222 COVID-19 vaccine. Findings and caveats of the study: Regions left unmutated in variants are reportedly the target of nearly half of spike-specific TCRs. A mostly white British donor set with more females was recruited, and clonal diversity was possibly underestimated. Spike was spanned by vaccine-associated CD4 TCRs, which were dominant at 160-218 and 743-854.

Sequencing was performed with immunoSEQ multiplex PCR; in TCRdb, only in-frame clones are kept and a portion is missing. This table holds some 150,000 clones, under 95% found once. About this clone: Its antigen is unidentified.

Timing groups of about 4 and about 12 weeks for second doses were pooled. The CDR3 is 24 amino acids. The source material was peripheral blood, sampled 28 days after the second AZD1222 dose. This receptor was obtained from an adult who received the AZD1222 COVID-19 vaccine. The chain uses TRBV21-1 and TRBJ2-7; the D call TRBD2 from the table was never checked on the DNA. TRBV21-1 is marked as a pseudogene. CDR3 nucleotides: TGTGCCAGCAGCAAAAGGACCGGGACAGGGGGCGCGCGACTAGCGGGAGAGGGCTCCTACGAGCAGTACTTC. It encodes CASSKRTGTGGARLAGEGSYEQYF.